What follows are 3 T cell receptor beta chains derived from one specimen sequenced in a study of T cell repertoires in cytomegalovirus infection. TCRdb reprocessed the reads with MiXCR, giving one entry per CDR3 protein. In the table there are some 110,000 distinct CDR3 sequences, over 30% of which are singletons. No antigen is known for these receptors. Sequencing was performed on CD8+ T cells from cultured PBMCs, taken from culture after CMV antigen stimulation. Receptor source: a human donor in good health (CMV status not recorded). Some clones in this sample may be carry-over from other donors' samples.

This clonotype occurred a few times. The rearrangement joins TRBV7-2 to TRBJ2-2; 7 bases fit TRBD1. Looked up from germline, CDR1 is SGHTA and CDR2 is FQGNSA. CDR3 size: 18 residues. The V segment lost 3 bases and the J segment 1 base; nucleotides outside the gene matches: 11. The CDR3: CASSFRLQGSLNTGELFF. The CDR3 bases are TGTGCCAGCAGCTTCCGCTTACAGGGGTCCTTGAACACCGGGGAGCTGTTTTTT.

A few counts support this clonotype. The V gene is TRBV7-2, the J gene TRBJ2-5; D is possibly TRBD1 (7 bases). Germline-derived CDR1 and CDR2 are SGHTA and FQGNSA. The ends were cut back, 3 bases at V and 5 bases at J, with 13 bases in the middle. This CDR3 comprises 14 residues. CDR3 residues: CASSFGQEGETQYF. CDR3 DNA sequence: TGTGCCAGCAGCTTCGGACAGGAGGGTGAGACCCAGTACTTC. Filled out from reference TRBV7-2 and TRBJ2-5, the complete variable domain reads GAGVSQSPSNKVTEKGKDVELRCDPISGHTALYWYRQSLGQGLEFLIYFQGNSAPDKSGLPSDRFSAERTGGSVSTLTIQRTQQEDSAVYLCASSFGQEGETQYFGPGTRLLVL.

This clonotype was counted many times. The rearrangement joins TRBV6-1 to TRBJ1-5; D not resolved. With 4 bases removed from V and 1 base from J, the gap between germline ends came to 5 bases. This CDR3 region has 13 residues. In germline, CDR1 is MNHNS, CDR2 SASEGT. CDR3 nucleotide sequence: TGTGCCAGCAGTGTCCTGAGCAATCAGCCCCAGCATTTT. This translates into CASSVLSNQPQHF.